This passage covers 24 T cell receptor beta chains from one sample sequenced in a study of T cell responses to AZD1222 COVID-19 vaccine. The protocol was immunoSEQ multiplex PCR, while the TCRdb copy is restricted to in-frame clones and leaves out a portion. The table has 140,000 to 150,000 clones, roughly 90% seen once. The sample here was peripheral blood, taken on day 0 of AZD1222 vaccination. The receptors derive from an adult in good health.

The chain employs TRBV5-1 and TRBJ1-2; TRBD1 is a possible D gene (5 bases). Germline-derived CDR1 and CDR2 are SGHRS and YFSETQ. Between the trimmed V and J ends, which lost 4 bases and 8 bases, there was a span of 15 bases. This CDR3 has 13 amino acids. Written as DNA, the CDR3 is TGCGCCAGCAGCGCCATCAGGGAGGGCGGCTACACCTTC. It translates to CASSAIREGGYTF.

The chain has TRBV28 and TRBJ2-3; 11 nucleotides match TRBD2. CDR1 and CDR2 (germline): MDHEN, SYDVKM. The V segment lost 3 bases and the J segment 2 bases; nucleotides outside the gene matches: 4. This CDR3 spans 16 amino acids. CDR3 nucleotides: TGTGCCAGCAGTTTCGGACTAGCGGGCTCCACAGATACGCAGTATTTT. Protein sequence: CASSFGLAGSTDTQYF. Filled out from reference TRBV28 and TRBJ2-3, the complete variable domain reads DVKVTQSSRYLVKRTGEKVFLECVQDMDHENMFWYRQDPGLGLRLIYFSYDVKMKEKGDIPEGYSVSREKKERFSLILESASTNQTSMYLCASSFGLAGSTDTQYFGPGTRLTVL.

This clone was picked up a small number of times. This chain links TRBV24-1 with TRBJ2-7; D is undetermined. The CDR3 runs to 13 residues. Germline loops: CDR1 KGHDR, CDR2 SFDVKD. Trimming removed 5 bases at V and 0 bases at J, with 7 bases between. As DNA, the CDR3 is TGTGCCACCAGTGGCAGGAGCTCCTACGAGCAGTACTTC. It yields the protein CATSGRSSYEQYF.

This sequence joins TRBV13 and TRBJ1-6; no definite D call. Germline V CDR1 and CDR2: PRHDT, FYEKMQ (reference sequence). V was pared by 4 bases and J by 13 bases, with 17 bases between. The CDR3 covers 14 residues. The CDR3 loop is CASSSRGSRTPLHF. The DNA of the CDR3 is TGTGCCAGCAGCTCCAGAGGTTCCCGCACCCCCCTCCACTTT.

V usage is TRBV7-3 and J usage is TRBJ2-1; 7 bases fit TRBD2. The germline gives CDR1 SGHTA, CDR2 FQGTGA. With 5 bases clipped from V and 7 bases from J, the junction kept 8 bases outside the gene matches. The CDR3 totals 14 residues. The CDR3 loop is CASSRGGGANEQFF. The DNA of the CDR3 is TGTGCCAGCAGCCGCGGGGGTGGGGCGAATGAGCAGTTCTTC.

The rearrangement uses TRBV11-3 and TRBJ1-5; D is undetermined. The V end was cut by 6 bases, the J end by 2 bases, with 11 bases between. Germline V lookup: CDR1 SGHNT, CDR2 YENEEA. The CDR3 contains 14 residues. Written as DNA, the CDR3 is TGTGCCAGCAGTGGCAGGTCGGGCAATCAGCCCCAGCATTTT. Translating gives CASSGRSGNQPQHF. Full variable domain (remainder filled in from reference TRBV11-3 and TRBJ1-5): EAGVVQSPRYKIIEKKQPVAFWCNPISGHNTLYWYLQNLGQGPELLIRYENEEAVDDSQLPKDRFSAERLKGVDSTLKIQPAELGDSAVYLCASSGRSGNQPQHFGDGTRLSIL.

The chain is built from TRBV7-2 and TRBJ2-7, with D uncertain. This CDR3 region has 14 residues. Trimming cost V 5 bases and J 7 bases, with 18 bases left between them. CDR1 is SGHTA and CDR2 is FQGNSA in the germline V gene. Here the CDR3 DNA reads TGTGCCAGCAGCCCGCATCAGGCTTTCGGTGAGCAGTACTTC. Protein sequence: CASSPHQAFGEQYF.

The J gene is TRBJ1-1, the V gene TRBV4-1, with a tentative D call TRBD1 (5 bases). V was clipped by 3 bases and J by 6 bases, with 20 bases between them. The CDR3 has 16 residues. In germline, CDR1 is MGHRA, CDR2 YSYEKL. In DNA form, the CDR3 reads TGCGCCAGCAGCCAGCCCACACCTGGGGGGGACCCTGAAGCTTTCTTT. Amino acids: CASSQPTPGGDPEAFF.

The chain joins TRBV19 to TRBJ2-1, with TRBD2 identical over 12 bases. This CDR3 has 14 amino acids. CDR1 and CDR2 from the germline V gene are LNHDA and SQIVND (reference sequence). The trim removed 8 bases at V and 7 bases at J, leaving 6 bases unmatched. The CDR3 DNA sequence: TGTGCCAGTTCTTCTAGCGGGGGGGCAAATGAGCAGTTCTTC. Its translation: CASSSSGGANEQFF.

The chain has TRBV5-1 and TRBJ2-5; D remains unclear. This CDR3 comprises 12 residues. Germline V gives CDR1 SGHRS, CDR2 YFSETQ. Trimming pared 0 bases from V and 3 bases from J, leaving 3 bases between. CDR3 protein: CASSLVKETQYF. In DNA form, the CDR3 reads TGCGCCAGCAGCTTGGTAAAAGAGACCCAGTACTTC.

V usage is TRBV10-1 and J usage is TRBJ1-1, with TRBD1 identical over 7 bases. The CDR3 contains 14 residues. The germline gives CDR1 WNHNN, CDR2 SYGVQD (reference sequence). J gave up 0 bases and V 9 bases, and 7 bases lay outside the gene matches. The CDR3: CARQGQAMNTEAFF. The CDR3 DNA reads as TGCGCCAGGCAAGGACAGGCAATGAACACTGAAGCTTTCTTT.

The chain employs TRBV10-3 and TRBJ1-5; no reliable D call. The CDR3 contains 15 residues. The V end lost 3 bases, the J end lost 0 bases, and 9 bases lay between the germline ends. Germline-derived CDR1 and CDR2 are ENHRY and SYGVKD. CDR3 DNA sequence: TGTGCCATCAGTGACCCCGACGATAGCAATCAGCCCCAGCATTTT. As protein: CAISDPDDSNQPQHF.

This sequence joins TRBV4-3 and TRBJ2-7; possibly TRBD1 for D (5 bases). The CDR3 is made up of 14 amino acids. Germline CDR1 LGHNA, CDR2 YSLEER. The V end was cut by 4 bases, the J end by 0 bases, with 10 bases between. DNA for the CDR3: TGCGCCAGCAGCCGCCACAGGAGCTCCTACGAGCAGTACTTC. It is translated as CASSRHRSSYEQYF.

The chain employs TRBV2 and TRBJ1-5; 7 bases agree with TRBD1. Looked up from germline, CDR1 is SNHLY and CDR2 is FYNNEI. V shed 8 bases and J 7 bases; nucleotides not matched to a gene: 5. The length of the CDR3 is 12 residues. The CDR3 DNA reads TGTGCCAGCGGACAACAGGGGCAGCCCCAGCATTTT. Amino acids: CASGQQGQPQHF.

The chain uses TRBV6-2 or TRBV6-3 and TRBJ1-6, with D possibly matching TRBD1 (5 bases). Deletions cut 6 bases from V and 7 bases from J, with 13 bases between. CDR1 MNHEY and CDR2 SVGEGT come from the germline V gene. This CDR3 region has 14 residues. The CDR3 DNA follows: TGTGCCAGCAGCATGGTCGGGGGGAATTCACCCCTCCACTTT. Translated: CASSMVGGNSPLHF.

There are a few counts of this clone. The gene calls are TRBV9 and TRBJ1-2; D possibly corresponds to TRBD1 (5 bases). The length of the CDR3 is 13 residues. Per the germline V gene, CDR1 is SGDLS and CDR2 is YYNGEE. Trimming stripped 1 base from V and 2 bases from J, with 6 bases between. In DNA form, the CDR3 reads TGTGCCAGCAGCGTAAACAGGAACTATGGCTACACCTTC. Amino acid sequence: CASSVNRNYGYTF. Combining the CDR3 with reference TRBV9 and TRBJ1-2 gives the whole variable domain DSGVTQTPKHLITATGQRVTLRCSPRSGDLSVYWYQQSLDQGLQFLIQYYNGEERAKGNILERFSAQQFPDLHSELNLSSLELGDSALYFCASSVNRNYGYTFGSGTRLTVV.

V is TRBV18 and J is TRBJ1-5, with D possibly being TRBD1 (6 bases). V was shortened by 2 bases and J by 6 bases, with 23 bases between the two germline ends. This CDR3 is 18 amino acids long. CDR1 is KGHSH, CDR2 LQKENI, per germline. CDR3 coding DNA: TGTGCCAGCTCACCAGCTCCCCTCGGAACAGGGTCGGGTCAGCCCCAGCATTTT. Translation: CASSPAPLGTGSGQPQHF.

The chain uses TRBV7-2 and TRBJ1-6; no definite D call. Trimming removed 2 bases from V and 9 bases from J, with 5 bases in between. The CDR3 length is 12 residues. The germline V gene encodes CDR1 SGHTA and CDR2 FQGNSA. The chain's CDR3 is CASSLFFSPLHF. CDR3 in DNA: TGTGCCAGCAGCTTATTTTTTTCACCCCTCCACTTT.

Written as DNA, the CDR3 is TGTGCCAGTAGTATTATTACAGCTGCGATTGATGGCTACACCTTC. Translating gives CASSIITAAIDGYTF. The rearrangement joins TRBV19 to TRBJ1-2, with no clear D. There are 15 residues in the CDR3. V lost 3 bases and J lost 6, with 17 bases in between. Germline CDR1 and CDR2: LNHDA and SQIVND (reference sequence).

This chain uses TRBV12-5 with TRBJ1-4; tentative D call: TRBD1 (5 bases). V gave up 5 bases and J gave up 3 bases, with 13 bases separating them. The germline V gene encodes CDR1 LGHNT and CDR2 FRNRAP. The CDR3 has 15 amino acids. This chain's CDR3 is CASGHLRESNEKLFF. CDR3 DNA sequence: TGTGCTAGTGGTCATCTCAGGGAGTCTAATGAAAAACTGTTTTTT.

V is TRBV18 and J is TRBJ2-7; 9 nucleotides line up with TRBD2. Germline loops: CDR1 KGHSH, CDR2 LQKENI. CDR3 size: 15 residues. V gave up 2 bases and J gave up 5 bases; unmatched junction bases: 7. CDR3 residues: CASSPRVGLANEQYF. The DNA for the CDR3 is TGTGCCAGCTCACCAAGGGTCGGACTAGCGAACGAGCAGTACTTC.

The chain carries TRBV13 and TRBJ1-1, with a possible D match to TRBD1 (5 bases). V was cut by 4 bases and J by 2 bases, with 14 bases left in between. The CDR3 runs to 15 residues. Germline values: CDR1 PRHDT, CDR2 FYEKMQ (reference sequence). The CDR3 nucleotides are TGTGCCAGCAGCTCTGAGACAGCCAGTAACACTGAAGCTTTCTTT. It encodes CASSSETASNTEAFF.

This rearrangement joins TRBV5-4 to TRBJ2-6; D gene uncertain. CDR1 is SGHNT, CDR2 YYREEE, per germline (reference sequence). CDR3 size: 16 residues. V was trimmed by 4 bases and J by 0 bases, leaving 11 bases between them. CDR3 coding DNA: TGTGCCAGCAGCCCTGGGGTCTTCTCTGGGGCCAACGTCCTGACTTTC. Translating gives CASSPGVFSGANVLTF.

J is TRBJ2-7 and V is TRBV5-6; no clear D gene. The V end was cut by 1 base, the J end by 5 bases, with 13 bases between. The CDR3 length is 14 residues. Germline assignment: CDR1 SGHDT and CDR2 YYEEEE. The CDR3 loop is CASSLSVLLDEQYF. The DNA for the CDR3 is TGTGCCAGCAGCTTGTCTGTCTTGTTGGACGAGCAGTACTTC. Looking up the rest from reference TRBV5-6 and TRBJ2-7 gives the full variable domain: DAGVTQSPTHLIKTRGQQVTLRCSPKSGHDTVSWYQQALGQGPQFIFQYYEEEERQRGNFPDRFSGHQFPNYSSELNVNALLLGDSALYLCASSLSVLLDEQYFGPGTRLTVT.